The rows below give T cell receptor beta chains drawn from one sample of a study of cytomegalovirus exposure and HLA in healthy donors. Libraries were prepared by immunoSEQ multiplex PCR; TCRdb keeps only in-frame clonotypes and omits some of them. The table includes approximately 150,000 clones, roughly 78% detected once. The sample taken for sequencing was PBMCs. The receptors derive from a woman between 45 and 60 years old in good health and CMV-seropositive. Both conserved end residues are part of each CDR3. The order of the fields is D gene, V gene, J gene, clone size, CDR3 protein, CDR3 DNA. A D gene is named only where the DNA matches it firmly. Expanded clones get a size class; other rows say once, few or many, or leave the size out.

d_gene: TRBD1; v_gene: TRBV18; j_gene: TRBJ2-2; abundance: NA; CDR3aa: CASSPPDRGITGELFF; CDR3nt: TGTGCCAGCTCACCACCGGACAGGGGGATCACCGGGGAGCTGTTTTTT
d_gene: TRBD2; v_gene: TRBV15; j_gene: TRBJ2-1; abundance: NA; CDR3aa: CATSRVRGGTYNEQFF; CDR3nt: TGTGCCACCAGCAGAGTCCGGGGGGGGACCTACAATGAGCAGTTCTTC
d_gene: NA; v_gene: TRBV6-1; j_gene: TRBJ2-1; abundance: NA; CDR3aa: CASSEEGTHNEQFF; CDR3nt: TGTGCCAGCAGTGAAGAAGGGACACACAATGAGCAGTTCTTC
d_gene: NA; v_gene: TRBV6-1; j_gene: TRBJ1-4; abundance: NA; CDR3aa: CASGRGLNEKLFF; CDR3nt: TGTGCCAGCGGACGGGGTCTTAATGAAAAACTGTTTTTT
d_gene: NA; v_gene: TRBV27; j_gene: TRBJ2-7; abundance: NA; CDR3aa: CASPPGSVRYEQYF; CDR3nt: TGTGCCAGCCCCCCCGGGAGTGTGCGCTACGAGCAGTACTTC
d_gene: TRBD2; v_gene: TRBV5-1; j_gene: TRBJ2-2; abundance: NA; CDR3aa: CASSILAGANTGELFF; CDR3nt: TGCGCCAGCAGCATACTAGCGGGTGCGAACACCGGGGAGCTGTTTTTT
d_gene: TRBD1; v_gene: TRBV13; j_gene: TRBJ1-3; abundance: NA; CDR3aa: CASSLGGQVTSGMNTIYF; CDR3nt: TGTGCCAGCAGCTTAGGGGGACAGGTAACATCTGGAATGAACACCATATATTTT
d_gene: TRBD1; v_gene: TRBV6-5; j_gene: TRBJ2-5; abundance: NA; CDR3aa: CASSYSYRGRETQYF; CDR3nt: TGTGCCAGCAGTTACTCGTACAGGGGGCGGGAGACCCAGTACTTC
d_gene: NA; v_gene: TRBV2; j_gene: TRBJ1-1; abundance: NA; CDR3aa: CASSVNKLNTEAFF; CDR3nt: TGTGCCAGCAGTGTAAACAAGTTGAACACTGAAGCTTTCTTT
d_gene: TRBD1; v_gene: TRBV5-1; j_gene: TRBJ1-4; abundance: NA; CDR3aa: CASSWGTGGYEKLFF; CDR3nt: TGCGCCAGCAGCTGGGGGACAGGGGGGTATGAAAAACTGTTTTTT
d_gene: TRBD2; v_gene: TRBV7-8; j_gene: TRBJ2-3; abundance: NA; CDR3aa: CASSLLRGGPTDTQYF; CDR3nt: TGTGCCAGCAGCTTATTACGGGGGGGCCCCACAGATACGCAGTATTTT
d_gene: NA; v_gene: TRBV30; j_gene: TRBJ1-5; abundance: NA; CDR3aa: CAWRQGDISNQPQHF; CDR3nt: TGTGCCTGGAGACAGGGTGATATTAGCAATCAGCCCCAGCATTTT
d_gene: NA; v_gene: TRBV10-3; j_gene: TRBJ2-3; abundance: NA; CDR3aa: CAISQTEFSTDTQYF; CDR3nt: TGTGCCATCAGTCAGACAGAATTCAGCACAGATACGCAGTATTTT
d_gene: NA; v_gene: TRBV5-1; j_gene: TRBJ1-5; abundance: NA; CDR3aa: CASSLSGDQPQHF; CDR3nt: TGCGCCAGCAGCTTGAGCGGGGACCAGCCCCAGCATTTT
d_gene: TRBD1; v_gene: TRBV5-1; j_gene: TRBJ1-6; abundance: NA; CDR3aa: CASSRTGGYNSPLHF; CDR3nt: TGCGCCAGCAGCCGGACAGGGGGCTATAATTCACCCCTCCACTTT
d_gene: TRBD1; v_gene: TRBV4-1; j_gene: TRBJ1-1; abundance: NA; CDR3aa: CASSQAPGGWSDMNTEAFF; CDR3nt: TGCGCCAGCAGCCAAGCCCCAGGGGGCTGGAGTGACATGAACACTGAAGCTTTCTTT
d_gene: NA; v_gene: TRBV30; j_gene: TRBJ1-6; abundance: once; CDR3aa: CAWSETAGSYNSPLHF; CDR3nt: TGTGCCTGGAGTGAGACAGCAGGCTCCTATAATTCACCCCTCCACTTT
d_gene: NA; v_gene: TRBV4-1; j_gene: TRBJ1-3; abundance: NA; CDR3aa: CASSLTGSGNTIYF; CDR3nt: TGCGCCAGCAGCCTTACCGGCTCTGGAAACACCATATATTTT
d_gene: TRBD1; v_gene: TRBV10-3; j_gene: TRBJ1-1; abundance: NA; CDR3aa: CAISGSGGWDTEAFF; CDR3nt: TGTGCCATCAGTGGGTCAGGGGGCTGGGACACTGAAGCTTTCTTT
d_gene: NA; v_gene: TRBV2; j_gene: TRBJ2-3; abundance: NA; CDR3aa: CASRGGHVSRLTDTQYF; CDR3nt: TGTGCCAGCAGAGGCGGCCATGTGTCTCGGCTCACAGATACGCAGTATTTT
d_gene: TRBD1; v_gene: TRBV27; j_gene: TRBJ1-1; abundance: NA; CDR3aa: CASSFTGENTEAFF; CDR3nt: TGTGCCAGCAGTTTCACAGGGGAGAACACTGAAGCTTTCTTT
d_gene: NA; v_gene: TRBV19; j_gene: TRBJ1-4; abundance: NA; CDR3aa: CASSWGEEDEKLFF; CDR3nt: TGTGCCAGTAGTTGGGGGGAAGAGGATGAAAAACTGTTTTTT
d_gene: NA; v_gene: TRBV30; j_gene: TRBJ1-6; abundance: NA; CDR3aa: CAWTRSQGPLHF; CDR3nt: TGTGCCTGGACCCGGTCTCAGGGACCCCTCCACTTT
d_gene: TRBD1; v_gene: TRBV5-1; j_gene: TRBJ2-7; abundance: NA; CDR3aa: CASSSDRGHSYEQYF; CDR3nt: TGCGCCAGCAGCTCCGACAGGGGGCATTCCTACGAGCAGTACTTC
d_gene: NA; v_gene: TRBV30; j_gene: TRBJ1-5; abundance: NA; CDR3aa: CAWGTGSGANQPQHF; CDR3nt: TGTGCCTGGGGAACAGGGAGTGGAGCAAATCAGCCCCAGCATTTT
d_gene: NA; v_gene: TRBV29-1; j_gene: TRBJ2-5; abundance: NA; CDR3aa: CSGVMDIQETQYF; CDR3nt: TGCAGCGGAGTGATGGACATACAAGAGACCCAGTACTTC
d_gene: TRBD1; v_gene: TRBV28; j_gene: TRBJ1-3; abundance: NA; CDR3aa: CASRGQGKDTIYF; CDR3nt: TGTGCCAGCAGGGGACAGGGGAAAGACACCATATATTTT
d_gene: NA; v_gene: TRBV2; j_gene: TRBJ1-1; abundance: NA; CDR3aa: CASSESQGKYTEAFF; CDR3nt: TGTGCCAGCAGTGAATCCCAGGGCAAGTACACTGAAGCTTTCTTT
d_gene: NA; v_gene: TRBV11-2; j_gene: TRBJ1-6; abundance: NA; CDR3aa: CASSTGRSSPLHF; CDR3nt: TGTGCCAGCTCGACTGGTCGTAGTTCACCCCTCCACTTT
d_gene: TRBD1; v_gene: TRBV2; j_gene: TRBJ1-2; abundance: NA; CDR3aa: CASSNDRVYGYTF; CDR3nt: TGTGCCAGCAGCAACGACAGGGTCTATGGCTACACCTTC
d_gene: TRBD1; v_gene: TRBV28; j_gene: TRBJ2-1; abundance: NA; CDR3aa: CASSSPSGTGRDEQFF; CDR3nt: TGTGCCAGCAGTTCCCCTTCCGGGACAGGAAGGGATGAGCAGTTCTTC
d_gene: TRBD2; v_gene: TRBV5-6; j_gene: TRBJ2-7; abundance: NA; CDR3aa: CASSGWTSGGPYEQYF; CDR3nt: TGTGCCAGCAGCGGGTGGACTAGCGGGGGTCCCTACGAGCAGTACTTC
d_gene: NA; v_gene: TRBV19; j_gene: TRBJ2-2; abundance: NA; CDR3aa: CASSILWASGTNTGELFF; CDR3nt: TGTGCCAGTAGTATTCTGTGGGCGTCGGGGACGAACACCGGGGAGCTGTTTTTT
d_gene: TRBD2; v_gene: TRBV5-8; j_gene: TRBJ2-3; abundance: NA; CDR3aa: CASSRRGGSRTDTQYF; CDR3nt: TGTGCCAGCAGCCGGCGGGGGGGATCCCGCACAGATACGCAGTATTTT
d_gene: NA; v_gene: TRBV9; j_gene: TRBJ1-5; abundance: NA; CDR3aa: CASSMGGTDNQPQHF; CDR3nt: TGTGCCAGCAGCATGGGGGGTACGGATAATCAGCCCCAGCATTTT
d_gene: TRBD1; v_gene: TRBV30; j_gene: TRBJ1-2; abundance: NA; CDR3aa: CAWSVFPDRGRNGYTF; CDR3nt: TGTGCCTGGAGTGTATTCCCAGACAGGGGGCGAAATGGCTACACCTTC
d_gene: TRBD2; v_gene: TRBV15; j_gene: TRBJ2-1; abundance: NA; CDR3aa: CATSRTSGGPSYNEQFF; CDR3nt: TGTGCCACCAGCAGAACTAGCGGGGGCCCCTCCTACAATGAGCAGTTCTTC
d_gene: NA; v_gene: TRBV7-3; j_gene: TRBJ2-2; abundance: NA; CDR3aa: CASSLTGAFGELFF; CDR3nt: TGTGCCAGCAGCTTAACAGGGGCTTTCGGGGAGCTGTTTTTT
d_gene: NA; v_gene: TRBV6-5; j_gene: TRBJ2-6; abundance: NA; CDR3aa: CASSRQVSGANVLTF; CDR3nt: TGTGCCAGCAGCCGACAGGTTTCCGGGGCCAACGTCCTGACTTTC
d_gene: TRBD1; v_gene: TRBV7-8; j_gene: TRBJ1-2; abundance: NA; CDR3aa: CASSPDRENGYTF; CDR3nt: TGTGCCAGCAGCCCCGACAGGGAGAATGGCTACACCTTC
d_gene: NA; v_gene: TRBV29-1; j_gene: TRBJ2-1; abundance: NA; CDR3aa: CSVLHTGTNEQFF; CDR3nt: TGCAGCGTCCTACACACAGGGACCAATGAGCAGTTCTTC